The 9 T cell receptor beta chains below come from one sample, sequenced in a study of T cells after yellow fever vaccination. TCRdb processed the 5' RACE reads anew with MiXCR; each CDR3 protein has one entry. Among approximately 610,000 distinct CDR3 sequences, 17% were seen once, and the ten largest hold roughly 17%. The specimen was PBMCs, collected about 5 days after the first yellow fever vaccination. These receptors were taken from a man aged 18-30 years who received the YFV17D yellow fever vaccine.

This clonotype turned up a few times. J is TRBJ2-5 and V is TRBV20-1; D is unclear. Looked up from germline, CDR1 is DFQATT and CDR2 is SNEGSKA (reference sequence). The CDR3 has 14 residues. Deletions cut 4 bases from V and 5 bases from J, with 17 bases between. The CDR3 loop is CSATGPTRGETQYF. The CDR3 nucleotides are TGCAGTGCTACCGGACCCACCCGTGGGGAGACCCAGTACTTC.

This clonotype was counted between two and nine times. The chain couples TRBV2 to TRBJ1-6; D gene ambiguous. Trimming removed 4 bases from V and 9 bases from J, with 4 bases in between. Germline V gene data show CDR1 as SNHLY and CDR2 as FYNNEI. CDR3 length equals 11 residues. DNA of the CDR3: TGTGCCAGCAGTGGGGTTTCACCCCTCCACTTT. This encodes CASSGVSPLHF.

The table lists this clonotype with a few counts. The chain links TRBV5-6 to TRBJ2-2; D is perhaps TRBD2 (5 bases). Trimming shortened V by 1 base and J by 3 bases, and 10 bases separated the two germline ends. The CDR3 length is 15 residues. The germline V gene encodes CDR1 SGHDT and CDR2 YYEEEE. Here the CDR3 DNA reads TGTGCCAGCAGCTTGAATCTAGCTGACACCGGGGAGCTGTTTTTT. This sequence encodes CASSLNLADTGELFF.

The genes are TRBV12-3 or TRBV12-4 and TRBJ1-1; 8 bases are shared with TRBD1. Trimming took 7 bases from V and 0 from J; bases not matched to a gene: 7. CDR3 length: 15 amino acids. CDR3 sequence: CASKGQGSMNTEAFF. The CDR3 DNA follows: TGTGCCAGCAAAGGACAGGGCTCAATGAACACTGAAGCTTTCTTT.

The rearrangement joins TRBV28 to TRBJ1-4, with D unclear. The germline V gene has CDR1 MDHEN and CDR2 SYDVKM. Deletions cut 4 bases from V and 0 bases from J, with 6 bases between. This CDR3 spans 14 amino acids. In nucleotides, the CDR3 is TGTGCCAGCAGTTCCGCGCCAACTAATGAAAAACTGTTTTTT. Translation gives CASSSAPTNEKLFF.

This sequence joins TRBV13 and TRBJ2-7; 8 bases line up with TRBD2. The germline V gene has CDR1 PRHDT and CDR2 FYEKMQ (reference sequence). The V segment lost 0 bases and the J segment 7 bases; nucleotides outside the gene matches: 5. The CDR3 is made up of 14 amino acids. Here the CDR3 reads CASSLGRGAREQYF. Here the CDR3 DNA reads TGTGCCAGCAGCTTAGGGCGGGGGGCCAGAGAGCAGTACTTC.

J is TRBJ1-2 and V is TRBV10-3, with D perhaps TRBD1 (5 bases). The CDR3 extends over 12 amino acids. V was cut by 7 bases and J by 1 base, with 7 bases left in between. CDR1 is ENHRY, CDR2 SYGVKD, per germline. The CDR3 region is CAITGGNYGYTF. In nucleotides, the CDR3 is TGTGCCATCACTGGGGGTAACTATGGCTACACCTTC.

Only a few counts were recorded for this clonotype. This chain connects TRBV5-1 to TRBJ2-3, with 10 positions matching TRBD1. The germline V gene has CDR1 SGHRS and CDR2 YFSETQ. The CDR3 is 15 residues long. V shed 6 bases and J 4 bases; nucleotides not matched to a gene: 8. The CDR3 bases are TGCGCCAGCACCCAAGACAGGGGGCGGTCAGATACGCAGTATTTT. Protein sequence: CASTQDRGRSDTQYF. Using reference TRBV5-1 and TRBJ2-3 for the parts outside the CDR3, the full variable domain is KAGVTQTPRYLIKTRGQQVTLSCSPISGHRSVSWYQQTPGQGLQFLFEYFSETQRNKGNFPGRFSGRQFSNSRSEMNVSTLELGDSALYLCASTQDRGRSDTQYFGPGTRLTVL.

This clonotype was counted only a few times. The chain has TRBV5-6 and TRBJ2-3; D ambiguous. V shed 0 bases and J shed 2 bases, with 10 bases lying between them. The CDR3 spans 15 residues. The germline V gene has CDR1 SGHDT and CDR2 YYEEEE. The CDR3 DNA reads TGTGCCAGCAGCTTGGGGGCAGCCAACACAGATACGCAGTATTTT. Its translation: CASSLGAANTDTQYF.